A single sample gave rise to the 30 T cell receptor beta chains below, sequenced in a study of blood T cell repertoires in COVID-19. Clones were sequenced by immunoSEQ multiplex PCR, and TCRdb holds only the in-frame ones, with some missing. The sample lists roughly 230,000 clones, approximately 85% occurring once. The sample comprised peripheral blood. The source is a man in his fifties with COVID-19, enrolled during active disease.

The chain has TRBV6-2 or TRBV6-3 and TRBJ2-3, with TRBD2 identical over 7 bases. Germline loops: CDR1 MNHEY, CDR2 SVGEGT. The CDR3 spans 15 residues. Losses at the gene ends were 6 bases for V and 2 bases for J; bases not matched to a gene: 8. CDR3 amino acids: CASSLLAMDTDTQYF. CDR3 bases: TGTGCCAGCAGCTTACTAGCGATGGACACAGATACGCAGTATTTT.

This rearrangement joins TRBV5-1 to TRBJ2-5, with TRBD2 matching over 13 bases. Trimming at V came to 4 bases and at J to 2 bases, leaving 5 bases not matched to a gene. The germline V gene has CDR1 SGHRS and CDR2 YFSETQ. The CDR3 covers 16 residues. The CDR3: CASSTRGLAGQETQYF. CDR3 DNA sequence: TGCGCCAGCAGCACAAGGGGACTAGCGGGGCAAGAGACCCAGTACTTC.

V and J are TRBV13 and TRBJ1-2; 9 nucleotides agree with TRBD1. Germline V lookup: CDR1 PRHDT, CDR2 FYEKMQ (reference sequence). Germline trimming cut 5 bases from V and 4 bases from J; bases unmatched to any gene: 2. The CDR3 extends over 13 amino acids. Here the CDR3 DNA reads TGTGCCAGCAGCCGACAGGGGGGCTATGGCTACACCTTC. Translated: CASSRQGGYGYTF.

This chain uses TRBV9 with TRBJ2-7; 9 bases fit TRBD1. V lost 3 bases and J lost 3; bases outside the gene matches: 4. CDR1 and CDR2 from the germline V gene are SGDLS and YYNGEE. This CDR3 comprises 14 residues. The CDR3 bases are TGTGCCAGCAGCGGTCCGGGACAGGGCTACGAGCAGTACTTC. It translates to CASSGPGQGYEQYF.

The rearrangement uses TRBV7-2 and TRBJ1-4; unclear D gene. Deletions cut 5 bases from V and 7 bases from J, with 14 bases between. The CDR3 is made up of 14 amino acids. Germline-derived CDR1 and CDR2 are SGHTA and FQGNSA. The CDR3 spells CASSQRIGSEKLFF. DNA for the CDR3: TGTGCCAGCAGCCAACGGATAGGGAGTGAAAAACTGTTTTTT.

The chain has TRBV10-3 and TRBJ2-2; the D gene is possibly TRBD1 (6 bases). The germline CDR1 and CDR2 sequences are ENHRY and SYGVKD. The CDR3 runs to 15 residues. V lost 6 bases and J 0 bases, leaving 11 bases between the germline ends. DNA of the CDR3: TGTGCCATCAGACCGGGACACCCGAACACCGGGGAGCTGTTTTTT. Amino acid sequence: CAIRPGHPNTGELFF.

This chain connects TRBV7-2 to TRBJ2-7; 8 nucleotides align to TRBD1. CDR1 is SGHTA, CDR2 FQGNSA, per germline. This CDR3 is 15 amino acids long. With V trimmed by 5 bases and J by 0 bases, 6 bases remained unmatched. The CDR3 spells CASSVYQGASYEQYF. The CDR3 bases are TGTGCCAGCAGCGTCTACCAGGGGGCCTCCTACGAGCAGTACTTC. Supplemented by reference TRBV7-2 and TRBJ2-7, the full variable domain reads GAGVSQSPSNKVTEKGKDVELRCDPISGHTALYWYRQSLGQGLEFLIYFQGNSAPDKSGLPSDRFSAERTGGSVSTLTIQRTQQEDSAVYLCASSVYQGASYEQYFGPGTRLTVT.

The V and J genes are TRBV5-4 and TRBJ2-3; 7 positions match TRBD2. Trimming took 6 bases from V and 0 from J; bases not matched to a gene: 7. The CDR3 is 15 residues long. The germline V gene has CDR1 SGHNT and CDR2 YYREEE (reference sequence). The CDR3 spells CASTVGGESTDTQYF. CDR3 coding DNA: TGTGCCAGCACAGTGGGGGGGGAAAGCACAGATACGCAGTATTTT. Full variable domain (outside the CDR3, taken from reference TRBV5-4 and TRBJ2-3): ETGVTQSPTHLIKTRGQQVTLRCSSQSGHNTVSWYQQALGQGPQFIFQYYREEENGRGNFPPRFSGLQFPNYSSELNVNALELDDSALYLCASTVGGESTDTQYFGPGTRLTVL.

The V call is TRBV4-1, the J call TRBJ1-5, with no clear D. Germline V gives CDR1 MGHRA, CDR2 YSYEKL. The CDR3 totals 15 residues. Trimming took off 0 bases at V and 0 bases at J, with 6 bases between the two ends. The CDR3 nucleotides read TGCGCCAGCAGCCAAGAGGAGTATAGCAATCAGCCCCAGCATTTT. Protein product: CASSQEEYSNQPQHF.

This chain connects TRBV12-3 or TRBV12-4 to TRBJ1-1; a possible D gene is TRBD1 (6 bases). The CDR3 loop spans 13 amino acids. The V end was cut by 5 bases, the J end by 7 bases, with 14 bases between. The CDR3 spells CASSPTGFFEAFF. The CDR3 coding sequence is TGTGCCAGCAGTCCTACAGGGTTTTTTGAAGCTTTCTTT.

The chain uses TRBV29-1 and TRBJ1-2; no firm D call. The V and J ends lost 3 bases and 8 bases respectively, with 10 bases between them. From germline, CDR1 is SQVTM and CDR2 ANQGSEA. The CDR3 totals 11 residues. The CDR3 bases are TGCAGCGTTGAGAGAGGGTCGGGCTACACCTTC. It encodes CSVERGSGYTF.

CDR3 coding DNA: TGCGCCAGCAGCTTGGATCCGTCTCTGGAGACCCAGTACTTC. Its translation: CASSLDPSLETQYF. The rearrangement links TRBV5-1 to TRBJ2-5; D is unclear. The CDR3 has 14 amino acids. CDR1 SGHRS and CDR2 YFSETQ come from the germline V gene. V lost 0 bases and J 5 bases, leaving 11 bases between the germline ends.

The chain recombines TRBV6-1 with TRBJ2-2; 13 nucleotides align to TRBD2. This CDR3 contains 15 residues. Germline CDR1 reads MNHNS; CDR2 reads SASEGT. With 8 bases clipped from V and 4 bases from J, the junction kept 4 bases outside the gene matches. CDR3 sequence: CASGTSGMGTGELFF. The CDR3 DNA reads as TGTGCCAGCGGGACTAGCGGGATGGGCACCGGGGAGCTGTTTTTT.

The J gene is TRBJ2-7, the V gene TRBV27, with D perhaps TRBD1 (5 bases). Germline V lookup: CDR1 MNHEY, CDR2 SMNVEV (reference sequence). V was clipped by 3 bases and J by 6 bases, with 12 bases between them. The CDR3 is 13 residues long. DNA for the CDR3: TGTGCCAGCAGTTTTGGACAATCACTCGAGCAGTACTTC. Its protein is CASSFGQSLEQYF.

This rearrangement joins TRBV13 to TRBJ2-1; 13 nucleotides align to TRBD2. This CDR3 spans 16 amino acids. Losses at the gene ends were 5 bases for V and 2 bases for J; bases not matched to a gene: 3. Germline assignment: CDR1 PRHDT and CDR2 FYEKMQ (reference sequence). The CDR3 protein is CASSRGLAGTYNEQFF. CDR3 DNA: TGTGCCAGCAGCCGGGGACTAGCGGGAACCTACAATGAGCAGTTCTTC.

This chain links TRBV6-5 with TRBJ1-2; 11 nucleotides line up with TRBD1. Per germline, CDR1 MNHEY and CDR2 SVGAGI. The junction had 6 bases not matched to a gene; V was cut back by 9 bases and J by 3 bases. There are 14 residues in the CDR3. In DNA form, the CDR3 reads TGTGCCAGTAGAGGGACAGGGGGTTACTATGGCTACACCTTC. Protein: CASRGTGGYYGYTF.

DNA for the CDR3: TGCAGTGCTAGTACGCTAGCGGGGGGCAGGGATACGCAGTATTTT. It yields the protein CSASTLAGGRDTQYF. V and J are TRBV20-1 and TRBJ2-3, with TRBD2 identical over 11 bases. CDR1 DFQATT and CDR2 SNEGSKA come from the germline V gene (reference sequence). The CDR3 consists of 15 residues. The V and J ends lost 3 bases and 6 bases, in that order; junction bases with no gene match: 8.

This clone came up once. The chain employs TRBV30 and TRBJ2-5; 7 bases align to TRBD2. The germline CDR1 and CDR2 sequences are GTSNPN and SVGIG (reference sequence). This CDR3 spans 10 amino acids. V was clipped by 7 bases and J by 9 bases; unmatched bases: 5. The CDR3 here is CASGGGAQYF. The DNA of the CDR3 is TGTGCCTCGGGGGGAGGGGCCCAGTACTTC.

The V gene is TRBV19, the J gene TRBJ2-6, with D unclear. The ends were cut back, 2 bases at V and 0 bases at J, with 5 bases in the middle. The V gene's germline CDR1 is LNHDA and CDR2 SQIVND (reference sequence). CDR3 length equals 15 residues. CDR3 nucleotide sequence: TGTGCCAGTAGTATATTACACTCTGGGGCCAACGTCCTGACTTTC. This gives the protein CASSILHSGANVLTF.

This chain uses TRBV3-1 (or the pseudogene TRBV3-2) with TRBJ2-1, with D possibly matching TRBD1 (5 bases). Trimming removed 2 bases from V and 6 bases from J, with 17 bases in between. CDR3 length: 16 residues. Germline V gene data show CDR1 as LGHDT and CDR2 as YNNKEL (reference sequence). DNA of the CDR3: TGTGCCAGCAGCCAAAGGGGCCCCCGGATCTTCAATGAGCAGTTCTTC. As protein: CASSQRGPRIFNEQFF.

The genes are TRBV20-1 and TRBJ1-2; no definite D call. The V gene's germline CDR1 is DFQATT and CDR2 SNEGSKA (reference sequence). There are 11 residues in the CDR3. The CDR3 DNA is TGCAGCGGAGTTATTAACTATGGCTACACCTTC. Protein: CSGVINYGYTF.

The chain employs TRBV25-1 and TRBJ2-2, with 9 bases that match TRBD1. Germline CDR1 reads MGHDK; CDR2 reads SYGVNS. Trimming cost V 4 bases and J 3 bases; bases outside gene matches: 0. This CDR3 is built from 14 residues. CDR3 nucleotide sequence: TGTGCCAGCAGTGGGGACAGGGACACCGGGGAGCTGTTTTTT. Translating gives CASSGDRDTGELFF.

The J gene is TRBJ2-5, the V gene TRBV15, with 8 bases lining up with TRBD2. V lost 0 bases, J lost 3 bases, and 6 bases stayed unmatched. This CDR3 is built from 16 residues. Germline CDR1 and CDR2: LNHNV and YYDKDF (reference sequence). CDR3: CATSRDRLAPEETQYF. The CDR3 DNA follows: TGTGCCACCAGCAGAGATCGACTAGCGCCTGAAGAGACCCAGTACTTC.

The chain carries TRBV11-2 and TRBJ1-5; TRBD1 is a possible D gene (5 bases). V lost 0 bases to trimming and J lost 0 bases, with 9 bases between them. CDR3 size: 16 residues. Germline CDR1 and CDR2: SGHAT and FQNNGV. The CDR3 coding sequence is TGTGCCAGCAGCTTAGATGGTGGGGCTAGCAATCAGCCCCAGCATTTT. Protein: CASSLDGGASNQPQHF.

For the CDR3, the DNA is TGTGCCAGTACTGACTTCGGGACAAGCACAGATACGCAGTATTTT. Translated: CASTDFGTSTDTQYF. The rearrangement uses TRBV19 and TRBJ2-3, with D perhaps matching TRBD1 (6 bases). Germline-derived CDR1 and CDR2 are LNHDA and SQIVND (reference sequence). The CDR3 has 15 amino acids. The ends were cut back, 7 bases at V and 0 bases at J, with 14 bases in the middle. The full variable domain, its missing parts supplied by reference TRBV19 and TRBJ2-3, is DGGITQSPKYLFRKEGQNVTLSCEQNLNHDAMYWYRQDPGQGLRLIYYSQIVNDFQKGDIAEGYSVSREKKESFPLTVTSAQKNPTAFYLCASTDFGTSTDTQYFGPGTRLTVL.

The chain joins TRBV3-1 (or the pseudogene TRBV3-2) to TRBJ2-5, with 12 bases that match TRBD2. The junction had 6 bases not matched to a gene; V was cut back by 5 bases and J by 5 bases. Germline V CDR1 and CDR2: LGHDT, YNNKEL (reference sequence). This CDR3 contains 15 residues. The CDR3 reads CASSSTSGGRETQYF. The CDR3 nucleotides are TGTGCCAGCAGCTCCACTAGCGGGGGGCGCGAGACCCAGTACTTC.

This clone was observed a single time. The J gene is TRBJ1-5, the V gene TRBV19, with 9 bases matching TRBD1. The CDR3 runs 15 residues. The junction had 6 bases not matched to a gene; V was cut back by 6 bases and J by 3 bases. Germline CDR1 reads LNHDA; CDR2 reads SQIVND (reference sequence). In DNA form, the CDR3 reads TGTGCCAGTAGCGTGGGACAGGGTATCAATCAGCCCCAGCATTTT. This sequence encodes CASSVGQGINQPQHF.

V usage is TRBV28 and J usage is TRBJ1-4, with D possibly TRBD1 on 6 matching bases. Germline lookup yields CDR1 MDHEN and CDR2 SYDVKM. CDR3 length: 17 amino acids. Trimming took 4 bases from V and 7 from J, leaving 22 bases between them. CDR3 protein: CASSSTRVVGTLEKLFF. The CDR3 DNA reads as TGTGCCAGCAGTTCGACGCGAGTCGTCGGGACACTTGAAAAACTGTTTTTT.

The V call is TRBV7-3, the J call TRBJ2-7; TRBD1 matches at 9 bases. The germline gives CDR1 SGHTA, CDR2 FQGTGA. Unmatched junction bases numbered 9, after V lost 5 bases and J lost 7 bases. This CDR3 has 14 amino acids. This chain's CDR3 is CASSPGQGIWEQYF. The CDR3 DNA sequence: TGTGCCAGCAGCCCGGGACAGGGAATTTGGGAGCAGTACTTC.

The chain links TRBV6-2 or TRBV6-3 to TRBJ1-6, with D perhaps matching TRBD1 (5 bases). Germline V gene data show CDR1 as MNHEY and CDR2 as SVGEGT. V dropped 5 bases and J dropped 10 bases, with 15 bases sitting between them. This CDR3 is 14 amino acids long. The chain's CDR3 is CASSPGTPGSPLHF. The DNA for the CDR3 is TGTGCCAGCAGTCCCGGGACTCCTGGATCACCCCTCCACTTT.